Following are 25 T cell receptor beta chains from one sample sequenced in a study of shared clonotypes between healthy human individuals (dated by TCRdb to between 2020 and 2021). Libraries came from the immunoSEQ multiplex PCR assay. Sourced from immuneACCESS, this table was stored by TCRdb with only in-frame sequences that have V and J called. A share of the clones is absent; for the studies checked, an unresolved V gene accounts for under half, and the remainder has no known explanation. The sample contains some 2,400,000 clones, around 95% of them found a single time. 0.1% to 0.15% of the sample comes from the top ten. The specimen was naive CD4+ T cells sorted from blood. What the cell subset or site label conveys for this sample: CD45RA+ positively selected. Receptor source: a man aged 18 to 30 in good health.

As DNA, the CDR3 is TGTGCCAGCAGTAAGGACAGGATTGGCAATCAGCCCCAGCATTTT. Its protein product is CASSKDRIGNQPQHF. This sequence joins TRBV6-1 and TRBJ1-5; 7 positions agree with TRBD1. The CDR3 covers 15 residues. Looked up from germline, CDR1 is MNHNS and CDR2 is SASEGT. The ends lost 5 bases at V and 2 bases at J; junction bases unmatched: 6.

This clone was observed a single time. Germline is not matched at one junction end, which may reflect a read error. The rearrangement links TRBV7-2 to TRBJ1-2; D might be TRBD1 (5 bases). Germline CDR1 and CDR2: SGHTA and FQGNSA. The CDR3 runs to 14 residues. The CDR3 protein is CASSPQAGQTPWSF. The DNA for the CDR3 is TGTGCCAGCAGCCCCCAAGCTGGACAAACCCCCTGGTCCTTC.

The chain couples TRBV11-2 to TRBJ2-4; 8 bases map to TRBD1. The ends lost 5 bases at V and 0 bases at J; junction bases unmatched: 9. The CDR3 totals 17 residues. CDR1 and CDR2 from the germline V gene are SGHAT and FQNNGV. DNA of the CDR3: TGTGCCAGCAGCCAGTACCCTGGGACAGGAGCCAAAAACATTCAGTACTTC. It encodes CASSQYPGTGAKNIQYF.

The chain has TRBV28 and TRBJ1-4; 7 nucleotides match TRBD1. The ends lost 7 bases at V and 5 bases at J; junction bases unmatched: 10. Germline CDR1 MDHEN, CDR2 SYDVKM. This CDR3 comprises 15 residues. CDR3 region: CASTFRQGGNEKLFF. CDR3 nucleotide sequence: TGTGCCAGCACTTTTCGACAGGGTGGAAATGAAAAACTGTTTTTT. The entire variable domain, with the rest obtained from reference TRBV28 and TRBJ1-4, is as follows: DVKVTQSSRYLVKRTGEKVFLECVQDMDHENMFWYRQDPGLGLRLIYFSYDVKMKEKGDIPEGYSVSREKKERFSLILESASTNQTSMYLCASTFRQGGNEKLFFGSGTQLSVL.

This clone was seen just once. The chain carries TRBV30 and TRBJ1-5, with 11 bases identical to TRBD1. There are 14 residues in the CDR3. J lost 5 bases, V lost 1 base, and 1 base had no gene match. Germline V CDR1 and CDR2: GTSNPN, SVGIG (reference sequence). CDR3 sequence: CAWSAGQGDQPQHF. The CDR3 region has the DNA TGTGCCTGGAGTGCGGGACAGGGGGATCAGCCCCAGCATTTT.

This rearrangement joins TRBV10-1 to TRBJ2-1, with TRBD2 identical over 7 bases. CDR3 length: 14 residues. Looked up from germline, CDR1 is WNHNN and CDR2 is SYGVQD (reference sequence). J was trimmed by 6 bases and V by 6 bases; bases with no gene match: 8. Here the CDR3 DNA reads TGCGCCAGCAGGGGGGACGGGGGGTTCAATGAGCAGTTCTTC. Translation: CASRGDGGFNEQFF.

This chain joins TRBV9 and TRBJ2-3, with 13 positions matching TRBD2. The CDR3 spans 19 residues. Unmatched junction bases numbered 7, after V lost 0 bases and J lost 0 bases. CDR1 and CDR2 from the germline V gene are SGDLS and YYNGEE. CDR3 sequence: CASSVANGLAGASTDTQYF. CDR3 nucleotide sequence: TGTGCCAGCAGCGTAGCTAATGGACTAGCGGGAGCTAGCACAGATACGCAGTATTTT.

The chain recombines TRBV12-2 with TRBJ2-7; the table's TRBD1 call for D was not verified on the DNA. TRBV12-2 is a known pseudogene. The CDR3 spans 15 residues. The CDR3 coding sequence is TGTGCAAGTCGCTTAAGACAGGGCAGGGTGAACGAGCAGTACTTC. Translating gives CASRLRQGRVNEQYF.

The chain employs TRBV6-5 and TRBJ2-5, with TRBD1 matching 10 bases. Germline V gene lookup returns CDR1 MNHEY and CDR2 SVGAGI. Trimming took 7 bases from V and 11 from J; bases not matched to a gene: 10. The CDR3 has 13 amino acids. The CDR3 protein is CASTRDRGGEQYF. The CDR3 DNA reads TGTGCCAGCACTCGGGACAGGGGTGGGGAGCAGTACTTC.

This clone was seen a single time. The V and J genes are TRBV10-3 and TRBJ2-3; D remains ambiguous. CDR3 length: 14 residues. Germline CDR1 ENHRY, CDR2 SYGVKD. The V gene lost 11 bases and the J gene lost 0 bases, with 15 bases spanning the gap. Written as DNA, the CDR3 is TGTGCCTCCGGACCGAGATCGAGCACAGATACGCAGTATTTT. Protein: CASGPRSSTDTQYF.

The V call is TRBV4-1, the J call TRBJ1-4, with D tentatively TRBD1 (5 bases). There are 15 residues in the CDR3. Trimming took off 1 base at V and 7 bases at J, with 13 bases between the two ends. The germline gives CDR1 MGHRA, CDR2 YSYEKL. CDR3 loop: CASSQVGGMGEKLFF. The CDR3 region has the DNA TGCGCCAGCAGCCAAGTCGGGGGAATGGGTGAAAAACTGTTTTTT.

The V and J genes are TRBV10-3 and TRBJ1-1, with D uncertain. Germline CDR1 reads ENHRY; CDR2 reads SYGVKD. Trimming took 5 bases from V and 5 from J, leaving 9 bases between them. This CDR3 region has 12 residues. The DNA for the CDR3 is TGTGCCATCAGTAGGGATGGGACTGAAGCTTTCTTT. Translation gives CAISRDGTEAFF.

This chain uses TRBV7-9 with TRBJ2-1; TRBD1 aligns across 10 bases. CDR1 and CDR2 from the germline V gene are SEHNR and FQNEAQ (reference sequence). Germline trimming cut 5 bases from V and 7 bases from J; bases unmatched to any gene: 14. The CDR3 is made up of 17 amino acids. DNA for the CDR3: TGTGCCAGCAGCGTCCGCACCGGGACAGGGGAATTGAATGAGCAGTTCTTC. Encoded protein: CASSVRTGTGELNEQFF.

This chain links TRBV10-2 with TRBJ1-3; D gene ambiguous. The V end lost 0 bases, the J end lost 7 bases, and 7 bases lay between the germline ends. CDR3 length: 13 residues. Germline V gene lookup returns CDR1 WSHSY and CDR2 SAAADI. CDR3 coding DNA: TGCGCCAGCAGTGAGTCGACCTTCAACACCATATATTTT. Amino acids: CASSESTFNTIYF.

The chain combines TRBV5-1 with TRBJ2-1; a possible D gene is TRBD2 (7 bases). The CDR3 loop spans 15 amino acids. Germline-derived CDR1 and CDR2 are SGHRS and YFSETQ. V shed 0 bases and J shed 7 bases, with 14 bases lying between them. CDR3 in amino acids: CASSLEAEGGNEQFF. DNA of the CDR3: TGCGCCAGCAGCTTGGAAGCGGAGGGGGGGAATGAGCAGTTCTTC.

This clone came up once. The V call is TRBV30, the J call TRBJ1-3; D gene uncertain. CDR3 length: 12 residues. CDR1 and CDR2 (germline): GTSNPN, SVGIG (reference sequence). V was shortened by 4 bases and J by 2 bases, with 6 bases between the two germline ends. The CDR3 DNA reads TGTGCCTGGAAAGGGCCTGGAAACACCATATATTTT. As protein: CAWKGPGNTIYF.

The chain is built from TRBV28 and TRBJ2-5; 7 positions agree with TRBD2. The J segment lost 2 bases and the V segment lost 8 bases, leaving 11 bases of the junction unmatched. Germline V gene data show CDR1 as MDHEN and CDR2 as SYDVKM. The CDR3 is 15 residues long. In nucleotides, the CDR3 is TGTGCCAGCTCCTCCTGGGCTAGCGGACAAGAGACCCAGTACTTC. It codes for CASSSWASGQETQYF. The full variable domain, in which reference TRBV28 and TRBJ2-5 provide the parts outside the CDR3, is DVKVTQSSRYLVKRTGEKVFLECVQDMDHENMFWYRQDPGLGLRLIYFSYDVKMKEKGDIPEGYSVSREKKERFSLILESASTNQTSMYLCASSSWASGQETQYFGPGTRLLVL.

The rearrangement uses TRBV5-4 and TRBJ2-2; TRBD2 aligns across 11 bases. The CDR3 spans 16 residues. V shed 10 bases and J 3 bases; nucleotides not matched to a gene: 11. Germline values: CDR1 SGHNT, CDR2 YYREEE (reference sequence). The chain's CDR3 is CAPRLAGGVHTGELFF. The DNA of the CDR3 is TGTGCCCCTCGGCTAGCGGGGGGTGTCCACACCGGGGAGCTGTTTTTT. The full variable domain, its missing parts supplied by reference TRBV5-4 and TRBJ2-2, is ETGVTQSPTHLIKTRGQQVTLRCSSQSGHNTVSWYQQALGQGPQFIFQYYREEENGRGNFPPRFSGLQFPNYSSELNVNALELDDSALYLCAPRLAGGVHTGELFFGEGSRLTVL.

This sequence joins TRBV7-8 and TRBJ1-1; D is undetermined. Per germline, CDR1 SGHVS and CDR2 FQNEAQ. With 3 bases removed from V and 7 bases from J, the gap between germline ends came to 6 bases. There are 11 residues in the CDR3. CDR3 in amino acids: CASSFSDEAFF. The CDR3 nucleotides are TGTGCCAGCAGCTTTAGTGATGAAGCTTTCTTT.

The chain couples TRBV11-2 to TRBJ2-3, with 13 bases identical to TRBD2. The ends lost 3 bases at V and 1 base at J; junction bases unmatched: 1. Per germline, CDR1 SGHAT and CDR2 FQNNGV. The CDR3 spans 16 residues. The CDR3 coding sequence is TGTGCCAGCAGCTTGGGGACTAGCGGGGGCACAGATACGCAGTATTTT. Its protein is CASSLGTSGGTDTQYF.

The chain joins TRBV19 to TRBJ2-7; TRBD1 matches at 7 bases. CDR1 and CDR2 (germline): LNHDA, SQIVND (reference sequence). The CDR3 totals 14 residues. V shed 5 bases and J 0 bases; nucleotides not matched to a gene: 4. CDR3 sequence reads: CASSPGTDSYEQYF. Written as DNA, the CDR3 is TGTGCCAGTAGTCCCGGGACAGACTCCTACGAGCAGTACTTC.

The gene calls are TRBV10-1 and TRBJ1-2; D uncertain. Trimming pared 3 bases from V and 1 base from J, leaving 9 bases between. This CDR3 is built from 14 residues. CDR1 is WNHNN and CDR2 is SYGVQD in the germline V gene (reference sequence). Written as DNA, the CDR3 is TGCGCCAGCAGTGACAACCGCTTTAACTATGGCTACACCTTC. Amino acid sequence: CASSDNRFNYGYTF.

CDR3 nucleotide sequence: TGTGCCACCAGCAACAGCGGGGAGCAAGAGACCCAGTACTTC. Translated: CATSNSGEQETQYF. This chain joins TRBV15 and TRBJ2-5; 7 positions match TRBD2. The CDR3 is made up of 14 amino acids. Germline trimming cut 4 bases from V and 2 bases from J; bases unmatched to any gene: 4. Germline CDR1 is LNHNV and CDR2 is YYDKDF (reference sequence).

The V and J genes are TRBV28 and TRBJ1-2; 9 nucleotides line up with TRBD1. The V gene end was trimmed by 6 bases and the J gene end by 7 bases; junction bases not matched to a gene: 15. CDR3 length: 16 residues. CDR1 and CDR2 from the germline V gene are MDHEN and SYDVKM. The CDR3 loop reads CASRATGGERYRGYTF. CDR3 coding DNA: TGTGCCAGCAGGGCAACAGGGGGCGAGCGGTATCGTGGCTACACCTTC.

The chain uses TRBV19 and TRBJ1-2; D may be TRBD1 (6 bases). The length of the CDR3 is 15 residues. V lost 3 bases, J lost 5 bases, and 16 bases lay in between. Germline-derived CDR1 and CDR2 are LNHDA and SQIVND (reference sequence). CDR3 sequence reads: CASSIFPGQNYGYTF. The CDR3 region has the DNA TGTGCCAGTAGTATTTTCCCCGGACAGAATTATGGCTACACCTTC. Full variable domain (remainder filled in from reference TRBV19 and TRBJ1-2): DGGITQSPKYLFRKEGQNVTLSCEQNLNHDAMYWYRQDPGQGLRLIYYSQIVNDFQKGDIAEGYSVSREKKESFPLTVTSAQKNPTAFYLCASSIFPGQNYGYTFGSGTRLTVV.